The source of this TCR beta chain is a study of HIV-infected patients and healthy controls. There are many counts of this clonotype. Its antigen is not known. Follow-up blood was drawn about 14 weeks, roughly three months, after antiretroviral therapy began. The repertoire came from unfractionated whole blood and reflected all unsorted peripheral T cells. Alpha and beta constant-region primers primed reverse transcription of about 500 ng RNA. Each of the alpha and beta chains got its own library through chain-specific third strand synthesis with indices. Ligation attached cDNA to a 5' RACE adapter that carried a random hexamer and SP2 site. TCRdb re-called the 5' RACE reads with MiXCR, one entry per CDR3 protein. The sample shows about 10,000 distinct CDR3 sequences, almost 6% of them seen only once. Study results and limitations: During therapy, HIV-associated CDR3s fell significantly in frequency, while CMV-associated CDR3s did not change significantly.

The V gene's germline CDR1 is SGHRS and CDR2 YFSETQ. V shed 0 bases and J shed 4 bases, with 13 bases lying between them. This CDR3 contains 15 residues. Sequences were derived from blood, sampled during antiretroviral therapy. The V gene is TRBV5-1, the J gene TRBJ1-1; D call uncertain. The TCR comes from an adult with HIV infection. The donor label of this sample is uncertain. CDR3 DNA: TGCGCCAGCAGCTTGGAGGCAGATGGCAGCACTGAAGCTTTCTTT. This translates into CASSLEADGSTEAFF.